This T cell receptor (beta chain) was sequenced for a study of blood T cell repertoires in COVID-19. At the level of the study: There were acute and convalescent COVID-19 samples, and they came from the United States, Italy and Spain. T cells, B-cell-depleted T cells, or PBMCs provided the cDNA or gDNA that served as material.

Original data processing: By means of reference gene primer amplification, nucleated cell counts were estimated. The method was immunoSEQ multiplex PCR; TCRdb's version includes in-frame clones alone and lacks a portion of them. The V and J calls and clone size are taken from that table; D and trimming were inferred from the DNA. Among 250,000 to 350,000 clones listed, 70% to 85% were seen once. Germline lookup yields CDR1 SGHVS and CDR2 FNYEAQ. The V segment lost 5 bases and the J segment 0 bases; nucleotides outside the gene matches: 1. CDR3 length: 16 residues. Seattle researchers signed up patients amid active infection and tracked them longitudinally.

Sequencing was performed on peripheral blood. The V and J genes are TRBV7-6 and TRBJ2-1, with 13 bases aligning to TRBD2. This TCR was sampled from a human donor with COVID-19, enrolled during active disease. The donor label of this sample is uncertain. The CDR3 nucleotides are TGTGCCAGCAGCCGGACTAGCGGGAGCTCCTACAATGAGCAGTTCTTC. This gives the protein CASSRTSGSSYNEQFF.